This is a list of T cell receptor beta chains from one sample in a study of CD8 T cells in Susac syndrome. TCRdb used MiXCR to reprocess the immunoSEQ multiplex PCR reads, holding one entry per CDR3 protein. The sample has roughly 140,000 distinct CDR3 sequences; 90% to 95% are singletons. The specimen was CD8+ T cells from PBMCs. These receptors all come from a human donor with multiple sclerosis. CDR3s include the opening cysteine and the closing phenylalanine or tryptophan. D genes are given only for firm matches. Some rows mark clone size as missing; the rest say once, few, many or name a class of expanded clone.

J: TRBJ2-5
size: -
V: TRBV15
D: -
DNA: TGTGCCACCAGCAGAGAGCAGGCGCTGGAGACCCAGTACTTC
CDR3: CATSREQALETQYF

J: TRBJ2-7
size: -
V: TRBV4-2
D: -
DNA: TGTGCCAGCAGCCTCGGAAGGAACGAGCAGTACTTC
CDR3: CASSLGRNEQYF

J: TRBJ1-2
size: -
V: TRBV6-2/TRBV6-3
D: -
DNA: TGTGCCAGCCACCGCCCTGGGACTGTCTATGGCTACACCTTC
CDR3: CASHRPGTVYGYTF

J: TRBJ1-2
size: -
V: TRBV29-1
D: -
DNA: TGCAGCGTTAAGGGGCAGGATGGCTACACCTTC
CDR3: CSVKGQDGYTF

J: TRBJ2-7
size: few
V: TRBV30
D: -
DNA: TGTGCCTGGAGAGTACAGGGCTACGAGCAGTACTTC
CDR3: CAWRVQGYEQYF

J: TRBJ2-7
size: -
V: TRBV5-6
D: -
DNA: TGTGCCAGCAGCCGAACGCTGGGCGGATACTACGAGCAGTACTTC
CDR3: CASSRTLGGYYEQYF

J: TRBJ2-7
size: -
V: TRBV7-8
D: TRBD2
DNA: TGTGCCAGCAGCTCCCTCGAGGGCGGGAGCTCCTACGAGCAGTACTTC
CDR3: CASSSLEGGSSYEQYF

J: TRBJ2-7
size: -
V: TRBV7-9
D: -
DNA: TGTGCCAGCAGCCTACACGGGGGCCCCTACGAGCAGTACTTC
CDR3: CASSLHGGPYEQYF

J: TRBJ2-1
size: -
V: TRBV27
D: -
DNA: TGTGCCAGCAGGGTAAGAGCGGCGATCAATGAGCAGTTCTTC
CDR3: CASRVRAAINEQFF

J: TRBJ2-1
size: -
V: TRBV13
D: -
DNA: TGTGCCAGCACCTCCTACGGTGAGCAGTTCTTC
CDR3: CASTSYGEQFF

J: TRBJ2-4
size: -
V: TRBV12-3/TRBV12-4
D: -
DNA: TGTGCCAGCAGTCCCATTATAGGGCAGGGGCTCTACTTC
CDR3: CASSPIIGQGLYF

J: TRBJ1-2
size: -
V: TRBV3-1
D: TRBD1
DNA: TGTGCCAGCAGCCTCCCGGGACAGTACTATGGCTACACCTTC
CDR3: CASSLPGQYYGYTF

J: TRBJ2-7
size: -
V: TRBV27
D: TRBD1
DNA: TGTGCCAGCAGTTTACGGGGGACAGGGACGTACGAGCAGTACTTC
CDR3: CASSLRGTGTYEQYF

J: TRBJ2-7
size: -
V: TRBV12-5
D: -
DNA: TGTGCTAGTGGTTTGGTTCCTAACTTC
CDR3: CASGLVPNF

J: TRBJ2-7
size: -
V: TRBV9
D: -
DNA: TGTGCCAGCAGCCCACGGGACACTCCCTCCTACGAGCAGTACTTC
CDR3: CASSPRDTPSYEQYF

J: TRBJ2-2
size: -
V: TRBV30
D: -
DNA: TGTGCCTGGAGGAATAATGCGAACACCGGGGAGCTGTTTTTT
CDR3: CAWRNNANTGELFF

J: TRBJ2-1
size: -
V: TRBV7-8
D: -
DNA: TGTGCCAGCAGCCCCCGGAACGGACACAATGAGCAGTTCTTC
CDR3: CASSPRNGHNEQFF

J: TRBJ2-6
size: -
V: TRBV15
D: TRBD1
DNA: TGTGCCACCAGCAGGCGCACAGGGGATCCCTCTGGGGCCAACGTCCTGACTTTC
CDR3: CATSRRTGDPSGANVLTF

J: TRBJ1-5
size: -
V: TRBV27
D: TRBD1
DNA: TGTGCCAGCAGTTTCTCTCAGGGGGATAGCAATCAGCCCCAGCATTTT
CDR3: CASSFSQGDSNQPQHF

J: TRBJ1-5
size: -
V: TRBV19
D: -
DNA: TGTGCCAGCGGGACTTCTAATCAGCCCCAGCATTTT
CDR3: CASGTSNQPQHF

J: TRBJ1-3
size: -
V: TRBV29-1
D: -
DNA: TGCAGCGTCGCCGGGAACAGCGAAGCCTCTGGAAACACCATATATTTT
CDR3: CSVAGNSEASGNTIYF

J: TRBJ2-3
size: once
V: TRBV12-3/TRBV12-4
D: TRBD2
DNA: TGTGCCAGCAGTTTAGGTCAAGGACTAGCGGGGTCCCGGGCGGCGCAGTATTTT
CDR3: CASSLGQGLAGSRAAQYF

J: TRBJ1-1
size: once
V: TRBV4-1
D: -
DNA: TGCGCCAGCAGCCCTGAAGGGGGTTTGGACACTGAAGCTTTCTTT
CDR3: CASSPEGGLDTEAFF

J: TRBJ2-5
size: -
V: TRBV20-1
D: -
DNA: TGCAGTGCTCCCCCCGACTGGGATGGACGTACCCAGTACTTC
CDR3: CSAPPDWDGRTQYF

J: TRBJ1-2
size: -
V: TRBV25-1
D: -
DNA: TGTGCCAGCAGTGGATCTGGACCCCGCTATGGCTACACCTTC
CDR3: CASSGSGPRYGYTF

J: TRBJ2-7
size: -
V: TRBV9
D: TRBD1
DNA: TGTGCCAGCAGCACATCCGGGACAGGGGGCGACGAGCAGTACTTC
CDR3: CASSTSGTGGDEQYF

J: TRBJ2-3
size: once
V: TRBV5-4
D: -
DNA: TGTGCCACACGTCGGGGGAGCACAGATACGCAGTATTTT
CDR3: CATRRGSTDTQYF

J: TRBJ2-1
size: -
V: TRBV6-1
D: -
DNA: TGTGCCAGCAGTCCCAACCCCAGGGCCCGAGGCAATGAGCAGTTCTTC
CDR3: CASSPNPRARGNEQFF

J: TRBJ1-2
size: -
V: TRBV20-1
D: TRBD1
DNA: TGCAGTGCGAGGACAGGGTATGGCTACACCTTC
CDR3: CSARTGYGYTF

J: TRBJ2-2
size: -
V: TRBV20-1
D: -
DNA: TGCAGTGCTAGCGACGGGGAGCTGTTTTTT
CDR3: CSASDGELFF

J: TRBJ2-5
size: -
V: TRBV14
D: TRBD2
DNA: TGTGCCAGCACCCCGGGGGGGGGCTACCAAGAGACCCAGTACTTC
CDR3: CASTPGGGYQETQYF

J: TRBJ2-1
size: -
V: TRBV9
D: TRBD2
DNA: TGTGCCAGCAGCCAAGCGGGGGGCAATGAGCAGTTCTTC
CDR3: CASSQAGGNEQFF

J: TRBJ1-6
size: -
V: TRBV7-9
D: -
DNA: TGTGCCAGCAGCAGAATAGGGGGTGACGGGGGCAGTTCACCCCTCCACTTT
CDR3: CASSRIGGDGGSSPLHF

J: TRBJ2-5
size: once
V: TRBV25-1
D: -
DNA: TGTGCCAGCAGTGAATGGGTCGGGGAGACCCAGTACTTC
CDR3: CASSEWVGETQYF

J: TRBJ1-6
size: once
V: TRBV30
D: TRBD1
DNA: TGTGCCTGGGGTCCCCCTACAGGGGCCTGGAATTCACCCCTCCACTTT
CDR3: CAWGPPTGAWNSPLHF

J: TRBJ1-1
size: -
V: TRBV5-6
D: -
DNA: TGTGCCAGCAGCTTGGGACTCTTGGAGGTGGCTTTCTTT
CDR3: CASSLGLLEVAFF

J: TRBJ2-3
size: few
V: TRBV7-9
D: -
DNA: TGTGCCAGCAGCTTAGCGGATACGCAGTATTTT
CDR3: CASSLADTQYF

J: TRBJ1-5
size: -
V: TRBV20-1
D: TRBD1
DNA: TGCAGTGCTAGAGATCTCGAAGGGGGCCAGTCCAATCAGCCCCAGCATTTT
CDR3: CSARDLEGGQSNQPQHF

J: TRBJ1-2
size: -
V: TRBV12-3/TRBV12-4
D: TRBD1
DNA: TGTGCCAGCAGTTCCGGTCCCGGGACAGGGAATGGCTACACCTTC
CDR3: CASSSGPGTGNGYTF

J: TRBJ2-7
size: once
V: TRBV28
D: TRBD1
DNA: TGTGCCAGCAGTGTACAGGGGTACGAGCAGTACTTC
CDR3: CASSVQGYEQYF

J: TRBJ2-1
size: -
V: TRBV15
D: -
DNA: TGTGCCACCAGGGGATGGGGGAATGAGCAGTTCTTC
CDR3: CATRGWGNEQFF

J: TRBJ2-1
size: -
V: TRBV30
D: TRBD2
DNA: TGTGCCTGGAGTGTACTAGCGGGGAGCTCCTACAATGAGCAGTTCTTC
CDR3: CAWSVLAGSSYNEQFF

J: TRBJ1-4
size: -
V: TRBV12-5
D: TRBD1
DNA: TGTGCTAGTGGTTTGGGAAAGGGGGCAGCTAATGAAAAACTGTTTTTT
CDR3: CASGLGKGAANEKLFF

J: TRBJ1-5
size: -
V: TRBV20-1
D: -
DNA: TGCAGTGCAAGGTTCGGGACACCGACCCTATATCAGCCCCAGCATTTT
CDR3: CSARFGTPTLYQPQHF

J: TRBJ1-2
size: -
V: TRBV28
D: TRBD1
DNA: TGTGCCAGCAACCCGGGACAGAGCTTTAACTATGGCTACACCTTC
CDR3: CASNPGQSFNYGYTF

J: TRBJ2-5
size: -
V: TRBV6-4
D: TRBD2
DNA: TGTGCCAGCAGTGAAACTAGCGGGGGAGGCCAAGAGACCCAGTACTTC
CDR3: CASSETSGGGQETQYF

J: TRBJ1-2
size: -
V: TRBV27
D: -
DNA: TGTGCCAGCAGCCCGGGACGTTCGGTTTATGGCTACACCTTC
CDR3: CASSPGRSVYGYTF

J: TRBJ2-5
size: -
V: TRBV27
D: -
DNA: TGTGCCAGCAGTTTATCGGGGGATGGCGAGACCCAGTACTTC
CDR3: CASSLSGDGETQYF

J: TRBJ2-7
size: -
V: TRBV28
D: -
DNA: TGTGCCAGCAGTTTTCTGTTGGACGGGTACGAGCAGTACTTC
CDR3: CASSFLLDGYEQYF

J: TRBJ2-7
size: -
V: TRBV7-9
D: TRBD1
DNA: TGTGCCAGCAGCCAAGGGACAGGAATCTACGAGCAGTACTTC
CDR3: CASSQGTGIYEQYF

J: TRBJ1-4
size: once
V: TRBV29-1
D: -
DNA: TGCAGCGTTGAAGATCCCGGAGGCGGACTGTTTTTT
CDR3: CSVEDPGGGLFF

J: TRBJ2-6
size: -
V: TRBV12-3/TRBV12-4
D: -
DNA: TGTGCCAACACCCGGCAGGGGGAGGCTGGGGCCAACGTCCTGACTTTC
CDR3: CANTRQGEAGANVLTF

J: TRBJ2-5
size: -
V: TRBV7-9
D: -
DNA: TGTGCCAGCAGCTTTGAGGAGGTTAGGCAAGAGACCCAGTACTTC
CDR3: CASSFEEVRQETQYF

J: TRBJ2-1
size: -
V: TRBV28
D: TRBD2
DNA: TGTGCCAGCGCCCGTCCGGGACTAGAGGCCTACAATGAGCAGTTCTTC
CDR3: CASARPGLEAYNEQFF

J: TRBJ2-2
size: -
V: TRBV7-9
D: -
DNA: TGTGCCAGCAGCCGGTCGGAACACACCGGGGAGCTGTTTTTT
CDR3: CASSRSEHTGELFF

J: TRBJ1-2
size: -
V: TRBV7-9
D: -
DNA: TGTGCCAGCAGCCGACAGCAACCTAACTATGGCTACACCTTC
CDR3: CASSRQQPNYGYTF